The 14 T cell receptor beta chains below were found in one sample sequenced in a study of shared clonotypes between healthy human individuals. Some clones are missing from TCRdb's copy, which holds only in-frame ones; the method was immunoSEQ multiplex PCR. The sample contains about half a million clones, 70% to 80% of which appear only once. Material for sequencing was PBMCs. These receptors all come from a woman aged 40 to 55 in good health. Some clones in this sample may be carry-over from other donors' samples.

The V gene is TRBV27, the J gene TRBJ2-1, with 12 nucleotides matching TRBD2. V shed 6 bases, J shed 4 bases, and the junction held 1 base outside the gene matches. There are 14 residues in the CDR3. CDR1 MNHEY and CDR2 SMNVEV come from the germline V gene (reference sequence). The CDR3 loop reads CASRGTSGYNEQFF. Here the CDR3 DNA reads TGTGCCAGCAGAGGGACTAGCGGGTACAATGAGCAGTTCTTC.

CDR3 amino acids: CASSRIGQGDEKLFF. The DNA of the CDR3 is TGTGCCAGCAGCCGAATCGGACAGGGGGATGAAAAACTGTTTTTT. V gene TRBV5-5 combines with J gene TRBJ1-4, with TRBD1 identical over 10 bases. Trimming removed 4 bases from V and 6 bases from J; junction bases left unmatched: 6. CDR3 size: 15 residues. Germline V gene sequence: CDR1 SGHKS, CDR2 YYEKEE (reference sequence).

The rearrangement links TRBV6-5 to TRBJ1-6, with D unclear. CDR1 is MNHEY and CDR2 is SVGAGI in the germline V gene. The CDR3 has 12 residues. The V end was cut by 3 bases, the J end by 10 bases, with 7 bases between. The CDR3 protein is CASSYLRSPLHF. CDR3 nucleotides: TGTGCCAGCAGTTATCTTAGGTCACCCCTCCACTTT.

This clone was counted at least ten times. Other nucleotide sequences in the sample specify the same CDR3. V usage is TRBV7-9 and J usage is TRBJ1-5; no reliable D call. Per germline, CDR1 SEHNR and CDR2 FQNEAQ (reference sequence). The CDR3 runs 12 residues. V was pared by 7 bases and J by 3 bases, with 7 bases between. The CDR3 reads CASNIDNQPQHF. The CDR3 coding sequence is TGTGCCAGCAACATCGACAATCAGCCCCAGCATTTT.

This clone was counted a single time. The V and J genes are TRBV27 and TRBJ1-2; D may be TRBD1 (5 bases). Trimming stripped 7 bases from V and 6 bases from J, with 21 bases between. CDR3 length: 15 amino acids. CDR1 is MNHEY, CDR2 SMNVEV, per germline (reference sequence). CDR3 DNA sequence: TGTGCCAGCAAAAATGCCCCAGGGTTAACGAATGGCTACACCTTC. Its protein product is CASKNAPGLTNGYTF.

Comment on this clone: A read error is likely here: a far larger clone is one base away. The chain joins TRBV2 to TRBJ1-5; possible D gene TRBD1, 6 bases. This CDR3 comprises 14 residues. Deletions cut 2 bases from V and 5 bases from J, with 10 bases between. Germline V gene lookup returns CDR1 SNHLY and CDR2 FYNNEI. CDR3 residues: CASSELDSYQPQHF. As DNA, the CDR3 is TGTGCCAGCAGTGAATTGGACAGCTATCAGCCCCAGCATTTT. The entire variable domain, with the rest obtained from reference TRBV2 and TRBJ1-5, is as follows: EPEVTQTPSHQVTQMGQEVILRCVPISNHLYFYWYRQILGQKVEFLVSFYNNEISEKSEIFDDQFSVERPDGSNFTLKIRSTKLEDSAMYFCASSELDSYQPQHFGDGTRLSIL.

Concerning this clone itself: The same CDR3 can be traced to other DNA sequences in this sample. The chain has TRBV7-8 and TRBJ2-2; 10 bases line up with TRBD2. The CDR3 covers 17 residues. J gave up 2 bases and V 2 bases, and 5 bases lay outside the gene matches. Per germline, CDR1 SGHVS and CDR2 FQNEAQ. CDR3 nucleotide sequence: TGTGCCAGCAGCTTAAGGACTAGCGGTCTTAACACCGGGGAGCTGTTTTTT. As protein: CASSLRTSGLNTGELFF. The whole variable domain, filled in from reference TRBV7-8 and TRBJ2-2, reads GAGVSQSPRYKVAKRGQDVALRCDPISGHVSLFWYQQALGQGPEFLTYFQNEAQLDKSGLPSDRFFAERPEGSVSTLKIQRTQQEDSAVYLCASSLRTSGLNTGELFFGEGSRLTVL.

This sequence joins TRBV30 and TRBJ1-4; maybe TRBD1 (5 bases). CDR1 is GTSNPN, CDR2 SVGIG, per germline (reference sequence). The V end lost 3 bases, the J end lost 8 bases, and 19 bases lay between the germline ends. The CDR3 totals 15 residues. The CDR3 here is CAWSTPGTGKEKLFF. In DNA form, the CDR3 reads TGTGCCTGGAGCACCCCCGGGACGGGAAAAGAAAAACTGTTTTTT.

J is TRBJ1-4 and V is TRBV30; D not resolved. CDR1 GTSNPN and CDR2 SVGIG come from the germline V gene (reference sequence). The CDR3 has 14 amino acids. With 5 bases removed from V and 0 bases from J, the gap between germline ends came to 10 bases. DNA of the CDR3: TGTGCCTGGGGCAAGAGAGCAACTAATGAAAAACTGTTTTTT. Translating it yields CAWGKRATNEKLFF.

J is TRBJ1-1 and V is TRBV19, with 7 bases lining up with TRBD1. V lost 4 bases to trimming and J lost 8 bases; unmatched junction nucleotides: 7. The CDR3 is 13 residues long. Germline V CDR1 and CDR2: LNHDA, SQIVND (reference sequence). In DNA, the CDR3 is TGTGCCAGTAGTACCCCGGACAGGCCCGAAGCTTTCTTT. This encodes CASSTPDRPEAFF. The variable domain in full, with the rest retrieved from reference TRBV19 and TRBJ1-1, is DGGITQSPKYLFRKEGQNVTLSCEQNLNHDAMYWYRQDPGQGLRLIYYSQIVNDFQKGDIAEGYSVSREKKESFPLTVTSAQKNPTAFYLCASSTPDRPEAFFGQGTRLTVV.

The chain uses TRBV6-1 and TRBJ2-7; D is undetermined. Looked up from germline, CDR1 is MNHNS and CDR2 is SASEGT. There are 13 residues in the CDR3. Trimming removed 1 base at V and 11 bases at J, with 15 bases between. The CDR3 DNA reads as TGTGCCAGCAGTGAAGTTGCCCTGACGTGGGAGTACTTC. It translates to CASSEVALTWEYF.

V usage is TRBV7-2 and J usage is TRBJ1-5; possible D gene TRBD1, 5 bases. V dropped 5 bases and J dropped 5 bases, with 7 bases sitting between them. CDR1 is SGHTA, CDR2 FQGNSA, per germline. The CDR3 covers 12 residues. DNA of the CDR3: TGTGCCAGCAGCGTACAGGATCAGCCCCAGCATTTT. Translated: CASSVQDQPQHF.

The rearrangement links TRBV15 to TRBJ1-1, with 8 bases fitting TRBD1. V dropped 4 bases and J dropped 0; count of bases not matched to a gene: 4. Germline loops: CDR1 LNHNV, CDR2 YYDKDF (reference sequence). There are 15 residues in the CDR3. The CDR3 sequence is CATSKRTGLNTEAFF. The CDR3 DNA reads TGTGCCACCAGCAAACGGACAGGGCTGAACACTGAAGCTTTCTTT.

The V gene is TRBV18, the J gene TRBJ1-2, with 11 nucleotides matching TRBD1. J was trimmed by 4 bases and V by 3 bases; bases with no gene match: 7. Germline V gives CDR1 KGHSH, CDR2 LQKENI. The CDR3 spans 16 residues. The chain's CDR3 is CASSPRGTGGSYGYTF. The CDR3 nucleotides are TGTGCCAGCTCACCGCGGGGGACAGGGGGTTCCTATGGCTACACCTTC. Combining the CDR3 with reference TRBV18 and TRBJ1-2 gives the whole variable domain NAGVMQNPRHLVRRRGQEARLRCSPMKGHSHVYWYRQLPEEGLKFMVYLQKENIIDESGMPKERFSAEFPKEGPSILRIQQVVRGDSAAYFCASSPRGTGGSYGYTFGSGTRLTVV.